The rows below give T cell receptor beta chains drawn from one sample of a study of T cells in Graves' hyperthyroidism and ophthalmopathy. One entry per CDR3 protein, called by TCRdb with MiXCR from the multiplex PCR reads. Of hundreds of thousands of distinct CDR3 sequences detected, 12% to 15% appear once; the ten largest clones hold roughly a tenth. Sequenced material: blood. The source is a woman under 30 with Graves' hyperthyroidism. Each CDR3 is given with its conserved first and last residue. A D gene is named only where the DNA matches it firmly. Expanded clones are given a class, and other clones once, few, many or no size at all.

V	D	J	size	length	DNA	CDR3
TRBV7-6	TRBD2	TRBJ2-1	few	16	TGTGCCAGCAGCTTGACCCCCGGGACTAGAAACAATGAGCAGTTCTTC	CASSLTPGTRNNEQFF
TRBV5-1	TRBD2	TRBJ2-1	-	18	TGCGCCAGCAGCTTGGAGGAAGCGGGGGCGAGCTCCTACAATGAGCAGTTCTTC	CASSLEEAGASSYNEQFF
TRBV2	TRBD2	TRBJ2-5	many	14	TGTGCCAGCAGTGATACTAGCGGGAGCCAGACCCAGTACTTC	CASSDTSGSQTQYF
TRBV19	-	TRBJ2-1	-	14	TGTGCCAGTAGTATAGTCCGACCTTCCAATGAGCAGTTCTTC	CASSIVRPSNEQFF
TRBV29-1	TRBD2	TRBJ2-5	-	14	TGCAGCGTTGCGGGACTAGCGGGTCAAGAGACCCAGTACTTC	CSVAGLAGQETQYF
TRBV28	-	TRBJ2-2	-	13	TGTGCCAGCAGTCGTCAGATGGCCGGGGAGCTGTTTTTT	CASSRQMAGELFF
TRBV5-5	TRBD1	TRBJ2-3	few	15	TGTGCCAGCAGCTTGGTTGGGACAGACACAGATACGCAGTATTTT	CASSLVGTDTDTQYF
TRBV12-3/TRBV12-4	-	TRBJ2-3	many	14	TGTGCCAGCACCAAGACGATCCACACAGATACGCAGTATTTT	CASTKTIHTDTQYF
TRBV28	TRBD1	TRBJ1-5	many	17	TGTGCCAGCAGCCTTACCCGGACAGGGGCGATTAATCAGCCCCAGCATTTT	CASSLTRTGAINQPQHF
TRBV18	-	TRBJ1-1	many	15	TGTGCCAGCTCGGCGGGGAGGGGCATGAACACTGAAGCTTTCTTT	CASSAGRGMNTEAFF
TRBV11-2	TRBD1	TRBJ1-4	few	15	TGTGCCAGCAGCGGTATGGGACAGCTTAATGAAAAACTGTTTTTT	CASSGMGQLNEKLFF
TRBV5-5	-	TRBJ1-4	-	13	TGTGCCAGCAGCCGGGGGGGGAATGAAAAACTGTTTTTT	CASSRGGNEKLFF
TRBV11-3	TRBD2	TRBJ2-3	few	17	TGTGCCAGCAGGGAGGGACTAGCAGGAGGGAGAACAGATACGCAGTATTTT	CASREGLAGGRTDTQYF
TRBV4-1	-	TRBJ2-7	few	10	TGCGCCAGCGGGTTAGACGAGCAGTACTTC	CASGLDEQYF
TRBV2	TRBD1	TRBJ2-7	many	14	TGTGCCAGCAGCGGGGACAGGGGTCGTCGGGAGCAGTACTTC	CASSGDRGRREQYF
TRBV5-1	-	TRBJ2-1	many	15	TGCGCCAGCAGCTGGGGAGTCCCCCAGGAGGGTGAGCAGTTCTTC	CASSWGVPQEGEQFF
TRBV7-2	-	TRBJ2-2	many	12	TGTGCCAGCAGGAGGGGCCCCGGGGAGCTGTTTTTT	CASRRGPGELFF
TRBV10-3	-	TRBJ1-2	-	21	TGTGCCATCAGTGAGTTCCACGGGCAATCTGAGCCGGGACCGAGGAACTATGGCTACACCTTC	CAISEFHGQSEPGPRNYGYTF
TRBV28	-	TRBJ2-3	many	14	TGTGCCAGCAGCGCCGGTGGGAAGTCAGATACGCAGTATTTT	CASSAGGKSDTQYF
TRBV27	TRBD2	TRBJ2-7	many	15	TGTGCCAGTCAGTTGTCCGGGACTACCGCCTACGAGCAGTACTTC	CASQLSGTTAYEQYF
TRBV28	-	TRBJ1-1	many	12	TGTGCCACCCTCCTCAGGGGCACTGAAGCTTTCTTT	CATLLRGTEAFF
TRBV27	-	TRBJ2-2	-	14	TGTGCCAGCAGTTTAAAACCAACCACCGGGGAGCTGTTTTTT	CASSLKPTTGELFF
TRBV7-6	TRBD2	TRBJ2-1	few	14	TGTGCCAGCAGCTTAGACAGCGGGAGCAATGAGCAGTTCTTC	CASSLDSGSNEQFF
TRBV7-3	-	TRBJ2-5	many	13	TGTGCCAGCAGCTTACGGCCACAAGAGACCCAGTACTTC	CASSLRPQETQYF